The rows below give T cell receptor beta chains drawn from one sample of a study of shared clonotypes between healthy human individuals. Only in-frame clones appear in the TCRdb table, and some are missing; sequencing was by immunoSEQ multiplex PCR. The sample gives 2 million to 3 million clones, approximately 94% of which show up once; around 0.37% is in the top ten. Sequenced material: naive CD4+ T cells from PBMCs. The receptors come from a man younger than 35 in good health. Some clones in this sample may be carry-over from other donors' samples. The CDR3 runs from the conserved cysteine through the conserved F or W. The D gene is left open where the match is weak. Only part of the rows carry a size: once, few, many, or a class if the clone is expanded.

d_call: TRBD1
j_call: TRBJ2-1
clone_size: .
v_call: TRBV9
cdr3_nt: TGTGCCAGCAGCGTAGTGGGACAGAACAATGAGCAGTTCTTC
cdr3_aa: CASSVVGQNNEQFF

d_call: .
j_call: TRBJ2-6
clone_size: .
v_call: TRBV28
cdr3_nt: TGTGCCAGCAGTTTAGGGAATTTTCGCGGGGCCAACGTCCTGACTTTC
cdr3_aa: CASSLGNFRGANVLTF

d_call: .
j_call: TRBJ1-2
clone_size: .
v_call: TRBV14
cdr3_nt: TGTGCCAGCAGCCTCAGACAGATTAACTATGGCTACACCTTC
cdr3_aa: CASSLRQINYGYTF

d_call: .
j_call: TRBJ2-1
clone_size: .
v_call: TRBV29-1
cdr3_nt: TGCAGCGTTTCGGGACCACTTCGGGGTGAGCAGTTCTTC
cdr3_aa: CSVSGPLRGEQFF

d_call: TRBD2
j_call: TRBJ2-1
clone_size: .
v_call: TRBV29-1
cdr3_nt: TGCAGCGTTGAAGGTACTAGCGGGAGCCCGCTTAATGAGCAGTTCTTC
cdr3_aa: CSVEGTSGSPLNEQFF

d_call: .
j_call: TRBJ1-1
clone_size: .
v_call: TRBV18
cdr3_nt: TGTGCCAGCTCACGGACCCAGGCGGAGAGGGGTGGCACTGAAGCTTTCTTT
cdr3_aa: CASSRTQAERGGTEAFF

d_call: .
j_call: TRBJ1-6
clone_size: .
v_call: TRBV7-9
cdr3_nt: TGTGCCAGCAGCCAACAAAGGAATTCACCCCTCCACTTT
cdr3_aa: CASSQQRNSPLHF

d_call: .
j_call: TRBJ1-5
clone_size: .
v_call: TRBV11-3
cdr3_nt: TGTGCCAGCAGCTCTCGGGGGCCGTTGTCGTATAGCAATCAGCCCCAGCATTTT
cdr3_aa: CASSSRGPLSYSNQPQHF

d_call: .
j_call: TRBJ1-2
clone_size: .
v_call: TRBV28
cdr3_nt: TGTGCCAGCAGTTTATTAAGTGAGACAAGGAGGTATGGCTACACCTTC
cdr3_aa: CASSLLSETRRYGYTF

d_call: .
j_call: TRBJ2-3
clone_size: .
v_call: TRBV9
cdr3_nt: TGTGCCAGCAGCCGGGACTCCGGGCGGTTAGATACGCAGTATTTT
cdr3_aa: CASSRDSGRLDTQYF

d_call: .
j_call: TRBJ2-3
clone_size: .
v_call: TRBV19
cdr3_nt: TGTGCCAGTAGACCCCGGGACCGCTGGGGGGATACGCAGTATTTT
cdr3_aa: CASRPRDRWGDTQYF

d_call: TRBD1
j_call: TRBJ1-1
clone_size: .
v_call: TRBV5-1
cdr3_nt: TGCGCCAGCAACCCTTCGCAGGGGGTTACGGGTTTGACTGAAGCTTTCTTT
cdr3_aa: CASNPSQGVTGLTEAFF

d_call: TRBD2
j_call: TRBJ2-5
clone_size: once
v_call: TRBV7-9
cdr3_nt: TGTGCCAGCAGCCCTAACACTATAGCGGGAGGGGAGACCCAGTACTTC
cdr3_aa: CASSPNTIAGGETQYF